These 30 T cell receptor beta chains share one sample of origin, sequenced in a study of blood T cell repertoires in COVID-19. Produced via immunoSEQ multiplex PCR; TCRdb's table is partial and in-frame only. The top ten hold more than 10% of the sample, which has approximately 130,000 clones, around four fifths seen once. Sequenced material: peripheral blood. The receptors were sampled from a human donor in a cohort sampled during active COVID-19.

The chain employs TRBV6-5 and TRBJ1-5, with D maybe TRBD1 (6 bases). Per the germline V gene, CDR1 is MNHEY and CDR2 is SVGAGI. The CDR3 spans 12 residues. Between the trimmed V and J ends, which lost 6 bases and 5 bases, there was a span of 8 bases. The DNA of the CDR3 is TGTGCCAGCAGAAAGGGGGATCAGCCCCAGCATTTT. Its protein product is CASRKGDQPQHF.

This clone was detected ten times or more. This chain joins TRBV13 and TRBJ1-2; no firm D call. CDR1 PRHDT and CDR2 FYEKMQ come from the germline V gene (reference sequence). The V gene lost 4 bases and the J gene lost 5 bases, with 14 bases spanning the gap. This CDR3 region has 14 residues. In nucleotides, the CDR3 is TGTGCCAGCAGCTCGATCCGGGAGTTATATGGCTACACCTTC. This sequence encodes CASSSIRELYGYTF. The full variable domain, in which reference TRBV13 and TRBJ1-2 provide the parts outside the CDR3, is AAGVIQSPRHLIKEKRETATLKCYPIPRHDTVYWYQQGPGQDPQFLISFYEKMQSDKGSIPDRFSAQQFSDYHSELNMSSLELGDSALYFCASSSIRELYGYTFGSGTRLTVV.

The chain recombines TRBV30 with TRBJ2-2; TRBD2 matches at 10 bases. There are 15 residues in the CDR3. The ends lost 8 bases at V and 5 bases at J; junction bases unmatched: 11. Germline loops: CDR1 GTSNPN, CDR2 SVGIG (reference sequence). Here the CDR3 DNA reads TGTGCCCGAGCTCTAGCGGGGGCGAGGACCGGGGAGCTGTTTTTT. Translating gives CARALAGARTGELFF.

This clone was counted a single time. This chain connects TRBV6-5 to TRBJ2-5, with 8 bases fitting TRBD1. The CDR3 has 14 amino acids. V lost 5 bases and J lost 5; bases outside the gene matches: 7. Looked up from germline, CDR1 is MNHEY and CDR2 is SVGAGI. CDR3 nucleotides: TGTGCCAGCAGTCCCAGGGGGCTAGGCGAGACCCAGTACTTC. Its protein is CASSPRGLGETQYF.

The chain joins TRBV4-2 to TRBJ1-1; 7 nucleotides align to TRBD1. Per the germline V gene, CDR1 is LGHNA and CDR2 is YNFKEQ. The CDR3 has 16 amino acids. Unmatched junction bases numbered 8, after V lost 2 bases and J lost 2 bases. CDR3 amino acids: CASSQPGTDVNTEAFF. CDR3 sequence (DNA): TGTGCCAGCAGCCAACCAGGGACAGATGTAAACACTGAAGCTTTCTTT.

The chain joins TRBV3-1 (or the pseudogene TRBV3-2) to TRBJ2-7; no definite D call. The germline V gene has CDR1 LGHDT and CDR2 YNNKEL (reference sequence). The ends were cut back, 6 bases at V and 7 bases at J, with 19 bases in the middle. There are 14 residues in the CDR3. DNA of the CDR3: TGTGCCAGCAGTCGGCTTGGGCCCGATGTTGAGCAGTACTTC. Translation: CASSRLGPDVEQYF.

The CDR3 nucleotides read TGTGCCTGGAGACCCCGGACAGGGGTGGTCGGAGGCTACACCTTC. It translates to CAWRPRTGVVGGYTF. The chain is built from TRBV30 and TRBJ1-2; 9 positions agree with TRBD1. J was trimmed by 8 bases and V by 3 bases; bases with no gene match: 13. Germline loops: CDR1 GTSNPN, CDR2 SVGIG (reference sequence). CDR3 size: 15 residues.

The rearrangement links TRBV4-1 to TRBJ2-7; possible D gene TRBD2, 5 bases. There are 13 residues in the CDR3. The germline V gene has CDR1 MGHRA and CDR2 YSYEKL. Trimming cost V 1 base and J 3 bases, with 7 bases left between them. The CDR3 DNA sequence: TGCGCCAGCAGCCAAGCGAGCGGCTACGAGCAGTACTTC. Amino acid sequence: CASSQASGYEQYF.

The chain combines TRBV5-6 with TRBJ1-5, with D unclear. Germline CDR1 reads SGHDT; CDR2 reads YYEEEE. The CDR3 consists of 13 residues. V lost 4 bases, J lost 4 bases, and 9 bases lay in between. CDR3 loop: CASSLRGNQPQHF. For the CDR3, the DNA is TGTGCCAGCAGCCTCAGAGGGAATCAGCCCCAGCATTTT.

The rearrangement uses TRBV2 and TRBJ2-7, with a tentative D call TRBD1 (6 bases). Between the trimmed V and J ends, which lost 4 bases and 2 bases, there was a span of 9 bases. This CDR3 has 13 amino acids. Germline values: CDR1 SNHLY, CDR2 FYNNEI. CDR3 sequence: CASSVGQTYEQYF. For the CDR3, the DNA is TGTGCCAGCAGTGTTGGACAGACCTACGAGCAGTACTTC.

This sequence joins TRBV18 and TRBJ1-3; 8 nucleotides agree with TRBD1. Losses at the gene ends were 2 bases for V and 1 base for J; bases not matched to a gene: 4. Per germline, CDR1 KGHSH and CDR2 LQKENI. The CDR3 is 16 residues long. In nucleotides, the CDR3 is TGTGCCAGCTCACCATGGACAGGGCCATCTGGAAACACCATATATTTT. Its protein is CASSPWTGPSGNTIYF. Complete variable domain (other parts from reference TRBV18 and TRBJ1-3): NAGVMQNPRHLVRRRGQEARLRCSPMKGHSHVYWYRQLPEEGLKFMVYLQKENIIDESGMPKERFSAEFPKEGPSILRIQQVVRGDSAAYFCASSPWTGPSGNTIYFGEGSWLTVV.

V is TRBV7-9 and J is TRBJ2-7; possible D gene TRBD1, 6 bases. The CDR3 extends over 14 amino acids. V was clipped by 1 base and J by 3 bases, with 10 bases between them. CDR1 and CDR2 (germline): SEHNR, FQNEAQ (reference sequence). In nucleotides, the CDR3 is TGTGCCAGCAGCTTAGTAGGGGGAAACTACGAGCAGTACTTC. Protein product: CASSLVGGNYEQYF.

The V gene is TRBV6-6, the J gene TRBJ2-6, with 7 bases fitting TRBD1. The CDR3 consists of 17 residues. Trimming removed 6 bases from V and 2 bases from J; junction bases left unmatched: 10. Germline V gives CDR1 MNHNY, CDR2 SVGAGI (reference sequence). CDR3: CASRRTLDRPGANVLTF. CDR3 nucleotides: TGTGCCAGCAGACGAACCTTGGACAGGCCTGGGGCCAACGTCCTGACTTTC.

The chain combines TRBV7-2 with TRBJ2-7; TRBD1 is a possible D gene (5 bases). Germline assignment: CDR1 SGHTA and CDR2 FQGNSA. The CDR3 covers 13 residues. Deletions cut 1 base from V and 3 bases from J, with 7 bases between. The DNA for the CDR3 is TGTGCCAGCAGCTTAGGACAGCTCTACGAGCAGTACTTC. Translation: CASSLGQLYEQYF. Looking up the rest from reference TRBV7-2 and TRBJ2-7 gives the full variable domain: GAGVSQSPSNKVTEKGKDVELRCDPISGHTALYWYRQSLGQGLEFLIYFQGNSAPDKSGLPSDRFSAERTGGSVSTLTIQRTQQEDSAVYLCASSLGQLYEQYFGPGTRLTVT.

The chain joins TRBV5-4 to TRBJ2-7, with 7 bases identical to TRBD1. This CDR3 has 12 amino acids. The V segment lost 0 bases and the J segment 12 bases; nucleotides outside the gene matches: 6. Germline V CDR1 and CDR2: SGHNT, YYREEE (reference sequence). DNA for the CDR3: TGTGCCAGCAGCTTGGATAAGGGGACAGTGTACTTC. This translates into CASSLDKGTVYF.

V usage is TRBV4-1 and J usage is TRBJ1-3, with no clear D. V shed 1 base and J shed 4 bases, with 8 bases lying between them. Germline lookup yields CDR1 MGHRA and CDR2 YSYEKL. The CDR3 loop spans 14 amino acids. CDR3 sequence reads: CASSQGLPGNTIYF. The CDR3 nucleotides are TGCGCCAGCAGCCAAGGACTACCGGGAAACACCATATATTTT.

The chain joins TRBV29-1 to TRBJ1-6; D remains ambiguous. CDR3 size: 14 residues. In germline, CDR1 is SQVTM, CDR2 ANQGSEA. Trimming removed 4 bases from V and 6 bases from J, with 13 bases in between. CDR3 sequence (DNA): TGCAGCGTTGTAACGGGAGCCACTAATTCACCCCTCCACTTT. Translation gives CSVVTGATNSPLHF.

This sequence joins TRBV5-1 and TRBJ1-5; a weak D match, TRBD1 (5 bases). The CDR3 extends over 13 amino acids. The V end lost 7 bases, the J end lost 3 bases, and 11 bases lay between the germline ends. Germline V lookup: CDR1 SGHRS, CDR2 YFSETQ. The CDR3 sequence: CASSSGNNQPQHF. CDR3 coding DNA: TGCGCCAGCTCCTCAGGGAACAATCAGCCCCAGCATTTT.

The gene calls are TRBV4-1 and TRBJ2-1; no clear D. Per germline, CDR1 MGHRA and CDR2 YSYEKL. Deletions cut 0 bases from V and 5 bases from J, with 5 bases between. This CDR3 spans 13 amino acids. The CDR3 region is CASSQDAHNEQFF. CDR3 nucleotide sequence: TGCGCCAGCAGCCAAGATGCGCACAATGAGCAGTTCTTC.

In its sample, this clone was seen once. The chain employs TRBV7-2 and TRBJ1-2; 8 bases agree with TRBD1. The V and J ends lost 1 base and 8 bases, in that order; junction bases with no gene match: 9. The V gene's germline CDR1 is SGHTA and CDR2 FQGNSA. The CDR3 spans 15 residues. CDR3 sequence: CASSLDRGRSGGYTF. The CDR3 DNA reads as TGTGCCAGCAGCTTAGACAGGGGGAGGAGCGGGGGCTACACCTTC.

The rearrangement links TRBV30 to TRBJ1-6; D gene ambiguous. The CDR3 extends over 15 amino acids. CDR1 and CDR2 (germline): GTSNPN, SVGIG (reference sequence). Trimming pared 2 bases from V and 10 bases from J, leaving 18 bases between. The CDR3 loop reads CAWSLETGEGSPLHF. Here the CDR3 DNA reads TGTGCCTGGAGTCTCGAGACCGGCGAGGGATCACCCCTCCACTTT.

The genes are TRBV27 and TRBJ1-3; D is unresolved. This CDR3 is built from 14 residues. Trimming shortened V by 3 bases and J by 0 bases, and 6 bases separated the two germline ends. Germline values: CDR1 MNHEY, CDR2 SMNVEV (reference sequence). The CDR3: CASSLTLSGNTIYF. The CDR3, as DNA: TGTGCCAGCAGTTTGACACTCTCTGGAAACACCATATATTTT.

V usage is TRBV6-4 and J usage is TRBJ2-1, with TRBD1 matching 8 bases. The germline CDR1 and CDR2 sequences are MRHNA and SNTAGT. The ends lost 5 bases at V and 7 bases at J; junction bases unmatched: 7. CDR3 length: 14 amino acids. As DNA, the CDR3 is TGTGCCAGCAGTCTTGGACAGGGCGGGAATGAGCAGTTCTTC. Translating it yields CASSLGQGGNEQFF.

The rearrangement uses TRBV3-1 (or the pseudogene TRBV3-2) and TRBJ1-2; D gene uncertain. The CDR3 consists of 14 residues. Germline assignment: CDR1 LGHDT and CDR2 YNNKEL (reference sequence). The V end was cut by 0 bases, the J end by 7 bases, with 12 bases between. The CDR3: CASSQDLVGGGYTF. The CDR3 bases are TGTGCCAGCAGCCAAGATCTAGTGGGAGGTGGCTACACCTTC.

J is TRBJ1-1 and V is TRBV11-2; possible D gene TRBD1, 5 bases. This CDR3 is 15 amino acids long. Germline V gene sequence: CDR1 SGHAT, CDR2 FQNNGV. V gave up 3 bases and J gave up 0 bases, with 11 bases separating them. CDR3 protein: CASSFQLDMNTEAFF. DNA for the CDR3: TGTGCCAGCAGCTTCCAGCTGGACATGAACACTGAAGCTTTCTTT.

The J gene is TRBJ2-3, the V gene TRBV3-1 (or the pseudogene TRBV3-2); D is possibly TRBD1 (5 bases). The CDR3 has 13 residues. Trimming removed 5 bases from V and 1 base from J, with 7 bases in between. The germline V gene has CDR1 LGHDT and CDR2 YNNKEL (reference sequence). The CDR3 loop reads CASSGRGTDTQYF. For the CDR3, the DNA is TGTGCCAGCAGCGGCAGGGGCACAGATACGCAGTATTTT.

This chain joins TRBV5-6 and TRBJ2-1; 11 bases agree with TRBD2. Trimming removed 5 bases from V and 7 bases from J; junction bases left unmatched: 11. The CDR3 has 16 amino acids. CDR1 SGHDT and CDR2 YYEEEE come from the germline V gene. The CDR3 nucleotides are TGTGCCAGCAGTTCCGGATGGCCTAGCGGGGGGAATGAGCAGTTCTTC. It specifies CASSSGWPSGGNEQFF.

The V and J genes are TRBV9 and TRBJ2-5, with D possibly matching TRBD2 (6 bases). The CDR3 is 15 residues long. The germline CDR1 and CDR2 sequences are SGDLS and YYNGEE. V was shortened by 0 bases and J by 4 bases, with 13 bases between the two germline ends. Here the CDR3 DNA reads TGTGCCAGCAGCGTAGGATTAGGAGGGGTAGAGACCCAGTACTTC. This gives the protein CASSVGLGGVETQYF.

This chain links TRBV6-5 with TRBJ1-5; 9 bases agree with TRBD1. V dropped 5 bases and J dropped 6; count of bases not matched to a gene: 8. The germline gives CDR1 MNHEY, CDR2 SVGAGI. The CDR3 consists of 15 residues. CDR3 DNA: TGTGCCAGCAGTCCCGGGACAGGGTATAGTCAGCCCCAGCATTTT. It yields the protein CASSPGTGYSQPQHF.

This clone was counted a single time. This sequence joins TRBV7-3 and TRBJ2-5; D gene unclear. The CDR3 contains 13 residues. CDR1 and CDR2 (germline): SGHTA, FQGTGA. V lost 2 bases, J lost 5 bases, and 9 bases lay in between. CDR3 coding DNA: TGTGCCAGCAGCTTAGAGGTGCGCGAGACCCAGTACTTC. It is translated as CASSLEVRETQYF.